This TCR beta chain emerged from a study of OX40 agonist ivuxolimab in advanced cancers. The wider study: An agonistic anti-OX40 (CD134) antibody, ivuxolimab, was used to treat the patients.

Some clones are missing from TCRdb's copy, which holds only in-frame ones; the method was immunoSEQ multiplex PCR. The sample has over 65,000 clones, 85% to 95% seen once. A word on this clone: Its antigen remains unknown.

Per germline, CDR1 SQVTM and CDR2 ANQGSEA. The CDR3 has 13 amino acids. Deletions cut 6 bases from V and 2 bases from J, with 14 bases between. Broader study findings: Researchers did not establish what antigens the expanded peripheral T cells target. More expanded clones were seen, on average, in CD8+ T cells than in CD4+.

The receptor was isolated from an adult with an advanced solid tumor such as melanoma, head and neck, liver or kidney cancer. Source: CD4+ or CD8+ T cells sorted from blood, taken in a trial of the OX40 agonist ivuxolimab. This chain joins TRBV29-1 and TRBJ2-7; no firm D call. The CDR3 sequence is CSVEDGSTYEQYF. As DNA, the CDR3 is TGCAGCGTCGAGGACGGAAGTACCTACGAGCAGTACTTC.